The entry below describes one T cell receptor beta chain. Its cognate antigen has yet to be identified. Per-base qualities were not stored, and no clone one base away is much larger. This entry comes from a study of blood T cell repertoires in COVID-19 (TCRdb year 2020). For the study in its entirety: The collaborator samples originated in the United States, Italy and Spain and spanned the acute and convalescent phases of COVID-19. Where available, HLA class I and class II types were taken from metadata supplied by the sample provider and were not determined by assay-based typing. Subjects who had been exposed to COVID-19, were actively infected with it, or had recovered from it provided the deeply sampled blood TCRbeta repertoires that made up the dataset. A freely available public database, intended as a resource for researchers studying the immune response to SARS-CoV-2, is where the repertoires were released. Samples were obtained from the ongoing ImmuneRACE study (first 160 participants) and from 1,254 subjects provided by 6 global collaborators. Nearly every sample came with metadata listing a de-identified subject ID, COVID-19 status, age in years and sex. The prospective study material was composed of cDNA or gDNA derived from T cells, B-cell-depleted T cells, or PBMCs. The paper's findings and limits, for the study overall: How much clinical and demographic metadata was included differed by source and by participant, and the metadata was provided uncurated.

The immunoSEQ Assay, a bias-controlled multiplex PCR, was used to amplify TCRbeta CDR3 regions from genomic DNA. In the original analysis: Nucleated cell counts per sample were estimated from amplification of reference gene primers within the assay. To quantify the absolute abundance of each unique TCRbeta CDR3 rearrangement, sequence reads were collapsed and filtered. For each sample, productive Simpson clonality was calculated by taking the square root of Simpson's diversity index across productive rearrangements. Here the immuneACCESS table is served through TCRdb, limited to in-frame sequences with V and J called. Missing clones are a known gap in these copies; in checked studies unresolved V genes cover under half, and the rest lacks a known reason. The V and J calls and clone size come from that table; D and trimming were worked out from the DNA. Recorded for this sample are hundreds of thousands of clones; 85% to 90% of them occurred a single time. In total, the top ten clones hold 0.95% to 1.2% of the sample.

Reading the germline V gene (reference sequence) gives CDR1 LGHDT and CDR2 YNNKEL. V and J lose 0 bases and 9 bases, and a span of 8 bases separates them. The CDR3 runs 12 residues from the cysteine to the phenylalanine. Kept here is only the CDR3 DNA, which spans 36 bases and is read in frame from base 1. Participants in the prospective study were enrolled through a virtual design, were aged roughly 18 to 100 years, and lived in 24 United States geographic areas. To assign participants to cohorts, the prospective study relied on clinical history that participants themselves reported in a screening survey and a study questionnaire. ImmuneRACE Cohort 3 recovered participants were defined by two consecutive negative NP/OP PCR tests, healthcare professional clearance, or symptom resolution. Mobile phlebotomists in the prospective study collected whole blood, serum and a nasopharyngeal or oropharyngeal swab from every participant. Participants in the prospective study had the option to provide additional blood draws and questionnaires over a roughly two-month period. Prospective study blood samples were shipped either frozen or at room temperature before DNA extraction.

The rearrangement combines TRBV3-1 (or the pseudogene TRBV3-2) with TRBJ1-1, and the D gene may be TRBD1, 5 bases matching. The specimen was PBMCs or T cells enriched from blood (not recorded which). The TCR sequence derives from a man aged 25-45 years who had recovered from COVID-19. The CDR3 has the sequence CASSQEAGKAFF. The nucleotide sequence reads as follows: TGTGCCAGCAGCCAAGAAGCAGGGAAAGCTTTCTTT.